This record looks at one T cell receptor beta chain sequence and its context. The antigen it binds to is not known. No base-level quality is on record; no much larger clone is a single base apart. The collaborating institutions used their own protocols to collect whole blood in K2EDTA tubes. For TCRbeta analysis, collaborator samples were shipped as frozen whole blood, as isolated PBMCs, or as DNA extracted from either sample type. This specimen belongs to a study of blood T cell repertoires in COVID-19 (dated by TCRdb to about 2020). About the study as a whole: Samples covering the acute and convalescent phases of COVID-19 were provided by collaborators in the United States, Italy and Spain. The material from the prospective study consisted of cDNA or gDNA derived from T cells, B-cell-depleted T cells, or PBMCs. The dataset comprised deeply sampled blood TCRbeta repertoires from subjects exposed to, actively infected with, or recovered from COVID-19. A freely available public database, intended as a resource for researchers studying the immune response to SARS-CoV-2, is where the repertoires were released. Samples came from the ongoing ImmuneRACE study (first 160 participants) plus 1,254 subjects from 6 global collaborators. The sample metadata nearly always contained a de-identified subject ID, COVID-19 status, age in years and sex. Where available, HLA class I and class II types were taken from metadata supplied by the sample provider and were not determined by assay-based typing.

TCRbeta CDR3 regions were amplified from genomic DNA using the immunoSEQ Assay, a bias-controlled multiplex PCR. As for the authors' bioinformatics: The number of nucleated cells in each sample was estimated from the amplification of reference gene primers within the assay. To quantify the absolute abundance of each unique TCRbeta CDR3 rearrangement, sequence reads were collapsed and filtered. For each sample, productive Simpson clonality was calculated as the square root of Simpson's diversity index across productive rearrangements. TCRdb provides this immuneACCESS table in a form limited to in-frame rearrangements. Some clones are lacking; in checked studies, under half of them reflect an unresolved V gene, and why the rest are absent is not known. V, J and clone size are taken as reported in that table, and D and trimming were inferred from the DNA itself. This sample comprises hundreds of thousands of clones, roughly 85% of them detected only once. The ten biggest clones cover around 1% of the sample.

Spanning cysteine to phenylalanine, the CDR3 consists of 14 amino acids. The read is trimmed to its CDR3 DNA, 42 bases read in frame from base 1. From V the trimming removes 7 bases and from J it removes 0 bases, while the gene matches leave 3 bases of the junction unaccounted for. CDR1 and CDR2, looked up from the germline V gene, are MDHEN and SYDVKM. What the study reported, not specific to this receptor: How much clinical and demographic metadata was included differed by source and by participant, and the metadata was provided uncurated.

The material sequenced was peripheral blood. Recombination linked TRBV28 to TRBJ2-4; 7 central nucleotides agree with TRBD1. The sequence came from a middle-aged man with acute or convalescent COVID-19. Here the CDR3 is given as CASTDRVAKNIQYF. The nucleotides are TGTGCCAGCACCGACAGGGTAGCCAAAAACATTCAGTACTTC.